This T cell receptor beta chain was captured by sequencing in a study of shared clonotypes between healthy human individuals. Germline-derived CDR1 and CDR2 are MDHEN and SYDVKM. The CDR3 has 16 amino acids. V was clipped by 4 bases and J by 4 bases; unmatched bases: 8. Whole-study results and caveats: Generation probabilities of non-shared clonotypes were lower (relative to those shared by all four donors).

About this clone: What it recognizes is unknown.

In the authors' methods: ImmunoSEQ yielded junction-only sequences lacking quality scores, so filtering differed. The repertoire was sequenced with immunoSEQ multiplex PCR; TCRdb's copy has only in-frame clones and lacks some. The V and J calls and clone size were taken over from that table, and D and trimming were inferred from the DNA. Altogether approximately 2,000,000 clones are present, roughly 90% being singletons, with the ten largest covering about 0.36%. Sequencing used naive CD4+ T cells from PBMCs. As to subset: CD45RA+ positively selected. This sequence originates from a man between 18 and 29 years old in good health. Some clones in this sample may be carry-over from other donors' samples. V usage is TRBV28 and J usage is TRBJ2-1; TRBD1 aligns across 9 bases. DNA for the CDR3: TGTGCCAGCAGTTCGTCCGGGACAGGGACGTACAATGAGCAGTTCTTC. Translation: CASSSSGTGTYNEQFF.